Each of the 11 T cell receptor beta chains below was sequenced from the same sample in a study of spatial heterogeneity in lung cancer. Study-wide results and caveats: Tracking of tumor mutation counts was seen in expanded intratumoral alpha and beta TCR counts.

MiXCR was run by TCRdb on the 5' RACE reads, yielding one entry per CDR3 protein. Here the sample spans 20,000 to 30,000 distinct CDR3 sequences, 8.8% being singletons. As for time point: sample taken at primary tumor resection. These receptors have no identified antigens. The source material was lung tumor tissue, sampled at surgery. All receptors come from a male donor with early-stage non-small cell lung cancer.

This clonotype has only a few counts. The V call is TRBV20-1, the J call TRBJ2-3; D tentatively reads TRBD1 or TRBD2 (6 bases each). Germline CDR1 DFQATT, CDR2 SNEGSKA (reference sequence). V was trimmed by 6 bases and J by 0 bases, leaving 13 bases between them. The length of the CDR3 is 14 residues. The CDR3 is CSAQGRISTDTQYF. The CDR3 DNA reads TGCAGTGCCCAGGGGAGGATAAGCACAGATACGCAGTATTTT.

The sample holds a few counts of this clonotype. The chain employs TRBV7-8 and TRBJ2-2; D possibly matches TRBD1 or TRBD2 (6 bases each). In germline, CDR1 is SGHVS, CDR2 FQNEAQ. The CDR3 length is 15 residues. V lost 8 bases, J lost 6 bases, and 19 bases lay in between. CDR3 nucleotides: TGTGCCAGCGGCGCGGGACAATTTGGGGCCGGGGAGCTGTTTTTT. As protein: CASGAGQFGAGELFF.

This clonotype came up a few times. The chain uses TRBV2 and TRBJ1-2; a weak D match, TRBD1 (5 bases). Germline lookup yields CDR1 SNHLY and CDR2 FYNNEI. The CDR3 length is 12 residues. Trimming cost V 4 bases and J 8 bases, with 11 bases left between them. This CDR3 reads CASSGPGPGYTF. CDR3 nucleotides: TGTGCCAGCAGTGGGCCGGGGCCCGGCTACACCTTC.

This clonotype was observed at least ten times. The chain is built from TRBV9 and TRBJ1-5, with a possible D match to TRBD1 (5 bases). The germline V gene has CDR1 SGDLS and CDR2 YYNGEE. The length of the CDR3 is 14 residues. Trimming took off 6 bases at V and 0 bases at J, with 10 bases between the two ends. The DNA for the CDR3 is TGTGCCAGCAACCAAGGGGTTAGCAATCAGCCCCAGCATTTT. This translates into CASNQGVSNQPQHF.

V and J are TRBV5-4 and TRBJ2-7, with 9 bases identical to TRBD1. CDR1 is SGHNT and CDR2 is YYREEE in the germline V gene (reference sequence). CDR3 length: 15 amino acids. V trimming: 3 bases; J trimming: 0 bases; junction bases outside the gene matches: 4. The CDR3 reads CASSWDRASSYEQYF. CDR3 coding DNA: TGTGCCAGCAGCTGGGACAGGGCGAGCTCCTACGAGCAGTACTTC.

There are many counts of this clonotype. The J gene is TRBJ2-3, the V gene TRBV6-6; D gene ambiguous. The CDR3 runs 14 residues. Trimming stripped 4 bases from V and 0 bases from J, with 8 bases between. The germline CDR1 and CDR2 sequences are MNHNY and SVGAGI (reference sequence). In DNA form, the CDR3 reads TGTGCCAGCAGTTCTTTGCTGAGCACAGATACGCAGTATTTT. This translates into CASSSLLSTDTQYF.

This clonotype has ten or more counts. This chain connects TRBV29-1 to TRBJ2-7; 11 nucleotides line up with TRBD1. The V gene end was trimmed by 3 bases and the J gene end by 5 bases; junction bases not matched to a gene: 0. The CDR3 consists of 12 residues. The germline CDR1 and CDR2 sequences are SQVTM and ANQGSEA. CDR3 in amino acids: CSVEGQGDEQYF. The CDR3 coding sequence is TGCAGCGTTGAGGGACAGGGGGACGAGCAGTACTTC.

At least ten counts were recorded for this clonotype. The J gene is TRBJ2-1, the V gene TRBV28, with D possibly matching TRBD1 (5 bases). Germline V gene sequence: CDR1 MDHEN, CDR2 SYDVKM. The V and J ends lost 7 bases and 5 bases respectively, with 15 bases between them. This CDR3 is 14 amino acids long. The CDR3 coding sequence is TGTGCCAGCACCCCTGGACAACTTCACAATGAGCAGTTCTTC. It specifies CASTPGQLHNEQFF. Variable domain in full (rest from reference TRBV28 and TRBJ2-1): DVKVTQSSRYLVKRTGEKVFLECVQDMDHENMFWYRQDPGLGLRLIYFSYDVKMKEKGDIPEGYSVSREKKERFSLILESASTNQTSMYLCASTPGQLHNEQFFGPGTRLTVL.

This clonotype was counted at least ten times. This chain connects TRBV5-5 to TRBJ2-5; a weak D match, TRBD1 (6 bases). The CDR3 length is 14 residues. From germline, CDR1 is SGHKS and CDR2 YYEKEE (reference sequence). V was clipped by 0 bases and J by 4 bases, with 10 bases between them. The CDR3 loop reads CASSLDEGVETQYF. DNA for the CDR3: TGTGCCAGCAGCTTGGACGAGGGGGTAGAGACCCAGTACTTC.

In its sample, this clonotype was seen a few times. The chain carries TRBV6-2 or TRBV6-3 and TRBJ2-7; 7 positions match TRBD1. Trimming removed 5 bases from V and 3 bases from J; junction bases left unmatched: 7. This CDR3 contains 14 residues. The germline CDR1 and CDR2 sequences are MNHEY and SVGEGT. The CDR3 nucleotides read TGTGCCAGCAGTGGAAGGGACAGACACTACGAGCAGTACTTC. Its translation: CASSGRDRHYEQYF.

In its sample, this clonotype was seen many times. The J gene is TRBJ2-1, the V gene TRBV5-1; maybe TRBD2 (5 bases). The V gene's germline CDR1 is SGHRS and CDR2 YFSETQ. V was trimmed by 4 bases and J by 6 bases, leaving 14 bases between them. There are 14 residues in the CDR3. DNA of the CDR3: TGCGCCAGCAGCACCTCTAGCACCTCCAATGAGCAGTTCTTC. Encoded protein: CASSTSSTSNEQFF.